This TCR beta chain was obtained from a study of blood T cells in healthy people across ages. Peripheral blood samples of roughly 10 milliliters were drawn from each donor. The study isolated at least 6.5 million PBMCs from each sample. Total RNA extracted from each sample amounted to at least 5.5 micrograms. There are 14 residues in the CDR3. CDR1 LNHDA and CDR2 SQIVND come from the germline V gene (reference sequence). Deletions cut 7 bases from V and 1 base from J, with 12 bases between. The second PCR ran roughly 6 to 11 cycles with a sample-barcoded 5' primer and J-beta primers. TCRdb re-called the 5' RACE reads with MiXCR, one entry per CDR3 protein. Seen here are 750,000 to 1,000,000 distinct CDR3 sequences, about 27% observed once, and the top ten hold 10%. This clonotype was seen a handful of times. These data were also reused for a study on T cells of mothers and their children. That work adds: Similar thymic selection effects on TCR recombination output appear in pairs, both related and unrelated.

The rearrangement links TRBV19 to TRBJ2-3, with D possibly TRBD1 on 5 matching bases. What was sequenced was blood. This receptor was taken from a woman aged 40 to 55 in good health. The CDR3 loop is CASTQGVGTDTQYF. CDR3 DNA sequence: TGTGCCAGTACCCAGGGTGTGGGCACAGATACGCAGTATTTT. Looking up the rest from reference TRBV19 and TRBJ2-3 gives the full variable domain: DGGITQSPKYLFRKEGQNVTLSCEQNLNHDAMYWYRQDPGQGLRLIYYSQIVNDFQKGDIAEGYSVSREKKESFPLTVTSAQKNPTAFYLCASTQGVGTDTQYFGPGTRLTVL.